Sequencing of this T cell receptor beta chain was carried out in a study of T cells after yellow fever vaccination (dated by TCRdb to the late 2010s). For context, the study as a whole: Libraries from fractions with low cell numbers were prepared with the SMART-Seq v4 Ultra Low Input RNA kit. The cohort comprised two healthy male donors, one aged 18 to 29 and one aged 30 to 39 years. Bulk TCR alpha and beta repertoires were sequenced longitudinally to track T-cell clones before and after primary and booster YFV17D yellow fever vaccination. Blood samples were taken at several timepoints before and after primary and secondary immunization, and bulk PBMC replicates and cell subsets were isolated. What the study reported, not specific to this receptor: Only two donors were included in the study, so the extent to which the findings can be generalized is limited. A small share of clonotypes was detected in both CD4 and CD8 compartments, with the overlap likely arising from convergent recombination. Compared with the primary T-cell response, the secondary T-cell response was weaker but faster, peaking on day 5 rather than day 15. Computational filtering was required because FACS-sorted repertoires could contain abundant contaminating clonotypes from the bulk population. After the booster, most of the clones that had expanded following primary vaccination were detected again (roughly 96% of CD4 and 80% to 90% of CD8), which suggests that memory was broadly maintained.

Interpreted using the paper, the treatment or condition label stands for: live attenuated yellow fever vaccine strain. PBMCs were isolated from peripheral blood using a standard Ficoll-Paque protocol. CD4 and CD8 T-cell fractions were isolated with Dynabeads CD4 and CD8 positive selection kits. TriZol was used to extract RNA from bulk PBMCs, from CD4 and CD8 fractions, and from dextramer-positive and dextramer-negative fractions. Inclusive of the bounding cysteine and phenylalanine, the CDR3 is 15 residues long. The CDR3 DNA has 45 bases and is translated from base 1. The CDR1 and CDR2 encoded by the germline V gene (reference sequence) are SEHNR and FQNEAQ. Trimming removed 3 bases from V and 5 bases from J, leaving 13 bases between the germline ends. With regard to this clonotype: Its antigen has not been determined. No quality values exist for individual bases; no much larger clone is one base distant.

The instrument was an Illumina NovaSeq 6000. TCR cDNA was synthesized by 5'RACE template switching, through which a universal primer site and unique molecular identifiers were introduced. cDNA synthesis was primed from both the TCR alpha and TCR beta constant segments. Library amplification involved two PCR steps, and the second step added sample barcodes and sequencing adapters. Sequencing of the libraries was done on either Illumina HiSeq 2500 (2x100 bp) or NovaSeq (2x150 bp). Processing in the source paper ran as follows. MIGEC was used to demultiplex reads and collapse the reads into UMI consensus sequences, and MiXCR was used for V(D)J alignment. Clonotypes responding to the vaccine were identified with edgeR on replicate PBMC samples, with the criteria of FDR below 0.01 and a log2 fold change above 5 up to day 15. Bulk clonotypes were assigned CD4 or CD8 identity according to which sequenced CD4 or CD8 repertoire held them at higher abundance. In TCRdb, the public reads were trimmed at Q25 with fastp and aligned with MiXCR, with productive beta chains retained. Under each unique CDR3 protein, matching rows form one entry showing the most common genes and DNA. Clone size and V and J calls follow TCRdb, not the original study. This sample holds about 170,000 distinct CDR3 sequences; 11% were observed only once. Of the sample, 36% is held by the ten largest clones.

Sequences were derived from CD8+ T cells sorted from PBMCs, sampled 15 days after the yellow fever booster vaccination. The chain is encoded by TRBV7-9 joined to TRBJ1-4; 5 matching bases give a weak D call of TRBD1. The receptor was derived from a man aged 18 to 30 who received the YFV17D yellow fever vaccine. The bases read TGTGCCAGCAGCTTGTTTCAGGGACTAAATGAAAAACTGTTTTTT. Translation gives CASSLFQGLNEKLFF.